This T cell receptor beta chain comes out of a study of T cells in Graves' hyperthyroidism and ophthalmopathy. Findings and caveats of the study: With a median lead of around 6.7 months before onset, the model predicted ophthalmopathy. Most thyroid clonotypes with frequency above 0.001 were detected in blood.

Germline V gene lookup returns CDR1 MNHEY and CDR2 SVGAGI. CDR3 length: 16 residues. V was trimmed by 2 bases and J by 6 bases, leaving 20 bases between them. The investigators amplified TCR beta CDR3 regions from RNA transcripts. During a first-round RT-PCR of the TCR CDR3, the HTBI primer set was used. TCRdb reprocessed the multiplex PCR reads with MiXCR, giving one entry per CDR3 protein. The sample has over 250,000 distinct CDR3 sequences; 20% to 25% are singletons. Only a few counts were recorded for this clonotype. Its antigen is as yet unknown. The chain couples TRBV6-5 to TRBJ2-7; D is tentatively TRBD1 or TRBD2 (5 bases each). The sequenced sample consisted of blood. The receptor comes from a man aged 30 to 39 with Graves' ophthalmopathy. The CDR3 protein is CASSYKSARTRGEQYF. The CDR3 DNA is TGTGCCAGCAGTTACAAGTCGGCCCGTACGAGGGGCGAGCAGTACTTC.